The sequence of this T cell receptor beta chain was determined in a study of T cell responses to AZD1222 COVID-19 vaccine. Study results and caveats: Sampled repertoires all dated from after the peak T cell response.

Measured with immunoSEQ multiplex PCR; TCRdb has only the in-frame clones, and not every one. The repertoire holds about 110,000 clones, with over 75% as singletons. This clone has just one count. Antigen: not known. The CDR3 is 15 amino acids. Germline V CDR1 and CDR2: MDHEN, SYDVKM. V was shortened by 7 bases and J by 2 bases, with 12 bases between the two germline ends. The chain links TRBV28 to TRBJ2-6, with D tentatively TRBD2 (5 bases). The TCR sequence derives from an adult in good health. Sequences were derived from peripheral blood, sampled on day 0 of AZD1222 vaccination. The CDR3 here is CASTLRGPGANVLTF. CDR3 coding DNA: TGTGCCAGCACTCTACGGGGTCCTGGGGCCAACGTCCTGACTTTC.